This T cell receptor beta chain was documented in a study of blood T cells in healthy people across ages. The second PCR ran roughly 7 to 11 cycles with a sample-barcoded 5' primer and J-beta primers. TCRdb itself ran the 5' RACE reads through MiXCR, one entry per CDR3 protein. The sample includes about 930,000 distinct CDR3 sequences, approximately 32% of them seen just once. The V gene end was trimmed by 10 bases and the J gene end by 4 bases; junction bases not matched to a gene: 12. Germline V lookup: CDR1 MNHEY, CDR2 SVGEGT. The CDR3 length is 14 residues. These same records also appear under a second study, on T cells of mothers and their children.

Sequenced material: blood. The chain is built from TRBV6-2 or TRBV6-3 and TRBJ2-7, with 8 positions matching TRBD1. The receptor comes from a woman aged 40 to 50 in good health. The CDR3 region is CANRDRDRRYEQYF. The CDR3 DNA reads TGTGCCAACAGAGACCGGGACAGGAGGTACGAGCAGTACTTC.